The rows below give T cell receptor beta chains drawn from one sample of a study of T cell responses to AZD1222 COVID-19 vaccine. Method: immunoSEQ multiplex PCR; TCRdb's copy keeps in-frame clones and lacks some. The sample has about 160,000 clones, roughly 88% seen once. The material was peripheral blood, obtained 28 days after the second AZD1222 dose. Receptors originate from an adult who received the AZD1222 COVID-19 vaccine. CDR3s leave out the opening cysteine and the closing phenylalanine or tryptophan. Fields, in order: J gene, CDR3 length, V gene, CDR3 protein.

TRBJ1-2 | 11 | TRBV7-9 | ASSLTVYYGYT
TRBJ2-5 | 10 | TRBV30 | ALDSRQETQY
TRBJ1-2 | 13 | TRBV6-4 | ASSEWAEVPYGYT
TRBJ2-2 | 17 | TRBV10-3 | AISERTLGIGGNTGELF
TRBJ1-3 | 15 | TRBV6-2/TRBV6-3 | ASSPGIRGFIENTIY
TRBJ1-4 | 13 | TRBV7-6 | ASSSTGQRGEKLF
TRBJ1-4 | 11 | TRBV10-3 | ASNRDRTEKLF
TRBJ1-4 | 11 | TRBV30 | AWKGRVKEKLF
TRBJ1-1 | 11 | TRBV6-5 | ASRSFGGTEAF
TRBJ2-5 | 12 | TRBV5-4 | ASSLLAGGETQY
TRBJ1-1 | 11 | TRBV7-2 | ASSPPPGTEAF
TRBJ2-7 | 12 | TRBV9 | ASSPRGRDYEQY
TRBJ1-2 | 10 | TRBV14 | ASSPGSYGYT
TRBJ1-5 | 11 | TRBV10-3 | AIRAGVNQPQH
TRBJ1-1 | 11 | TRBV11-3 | ASSFDRNTEAF
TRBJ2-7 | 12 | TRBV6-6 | ASSWQYSSYEQY
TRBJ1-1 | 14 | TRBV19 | ASSLLEGATRGKAF
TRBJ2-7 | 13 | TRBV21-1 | ASSKAFWGVYEQY
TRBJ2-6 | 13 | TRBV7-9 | ASSLGTPGANVLT
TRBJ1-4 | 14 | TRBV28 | ASSLSLGTSGGKLF
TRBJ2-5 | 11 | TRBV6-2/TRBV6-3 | ASSLDRRETQY
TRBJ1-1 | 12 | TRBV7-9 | ASSLGDWATEAF
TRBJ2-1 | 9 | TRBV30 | AWSVLTTQF
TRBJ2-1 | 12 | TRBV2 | ASRVGSGYNEQF
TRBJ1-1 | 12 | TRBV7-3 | ASSPRAGGTEAF
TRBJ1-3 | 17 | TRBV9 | ASSVFETGGQSYGNTIY
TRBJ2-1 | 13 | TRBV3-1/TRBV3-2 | ASRPTGTGGQGQF
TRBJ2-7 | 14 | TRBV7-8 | ASSYRHRGNSYEQY
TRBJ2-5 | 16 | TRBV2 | ASSESTTLAGGVETQY
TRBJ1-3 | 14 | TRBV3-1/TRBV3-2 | ASSHQQGVGGNTIY
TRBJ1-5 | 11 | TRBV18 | ASSPGQHQPQH
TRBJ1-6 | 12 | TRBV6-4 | ASSDSADGRPLH
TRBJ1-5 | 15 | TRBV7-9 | ASSSGTGRVSNQPQH
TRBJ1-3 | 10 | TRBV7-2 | ASSPSGNTIY
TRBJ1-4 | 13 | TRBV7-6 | ASSLTGGENEKLF
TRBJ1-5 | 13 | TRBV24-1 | ATSGTGGVNQPQH
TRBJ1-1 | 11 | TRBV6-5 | ASRRNGNTEAF
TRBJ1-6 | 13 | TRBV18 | ASSPGTATNSPLH
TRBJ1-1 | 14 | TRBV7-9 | ASTRNRDRANTEAF
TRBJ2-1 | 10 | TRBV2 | ASRLAGWRQF
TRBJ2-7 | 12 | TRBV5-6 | ASSLLAGAYEQY
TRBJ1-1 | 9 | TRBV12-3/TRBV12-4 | ASRNQLEAF
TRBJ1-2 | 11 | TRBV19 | ASRGGRTGGYT
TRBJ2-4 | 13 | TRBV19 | ASSSGHLAKNIQY
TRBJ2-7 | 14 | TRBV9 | ASSQQSTGGSYEQY
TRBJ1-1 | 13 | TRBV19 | ASSIGAGIGTEAF
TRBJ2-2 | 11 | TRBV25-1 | ASGGTNTGELF
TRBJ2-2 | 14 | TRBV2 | ASSPNLQGAIGELF
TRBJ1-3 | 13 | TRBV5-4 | ASSRDSLSGNTIY
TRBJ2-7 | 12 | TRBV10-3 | AIRGASSSYEQY
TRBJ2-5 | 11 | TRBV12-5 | ASGLQGGETQY
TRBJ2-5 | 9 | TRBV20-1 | SAPLRGGQY
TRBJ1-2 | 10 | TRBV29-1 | SDRVGYYGYT
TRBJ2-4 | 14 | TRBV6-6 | ASIQGETLAKNIQY
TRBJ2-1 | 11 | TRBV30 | AWMGGRRNEQF